This T cell receptor beta chain originates from a study of T cells in Graves' hyperthyroidism and ophthalmopathy. RNA transcripts provided the source from which TCR beta CDR3 regions were amplified. In the first-round RT-PCR of the TCR CDR3, the HTBI primer set was used. TCRdb redid the calling of the multiplex PCR reads with MiXCR, one entry per CDR3 protein. The sample carries about 620,000 distinct CDR3 sequences, roughly 15% recorded once. Sequencing was performed on blood. The TCR comes from a woman aged 30 to 39 with Graves' hyperthyroidism.

The CDR3 here is CASSRPRQYNSPLHF. CDR3 DNA: TGTGCCAGCAGCCGACCAAGGCAGTATAATTCACCCCTCCACTTT. The genes are TRBV28 and TRBJ1-6; D remains ambiguous. Trimming took 6 bases from V and 4 from J, leaving 13 bases between them. This CDR3 spans 15 amino acids. Germline V lookup: CDR1 MDHEN, CDR2 SYDVKM.